This T cell receptor beta chain was sequenced for a study of early T cells in non-severe SARS-CoV-2 infection. This clonotype was detected ten times or more. Via MiXCR, TCRdb re-called the 5' RACE reads, giving one row per CDR3 protein. Of 20,000 to 30,000 distinct CDR3 sequences listed, about 4.4% were seen once; the top ten hold 4.4%. The clonotype originates from an adult who was a healthcare worker with PCR-confirmed SARS-CoV-2 infection or an uninfected control (not recorded which). The sequencing input was whole blood.

The CDR3 here is CASSLGTGEGYTF. Here the CDR3 DNA reads TGCGCCAGCAGCTTAGGGACAGGGGAAGGCTACACCTTC. This rearrangement joins TRBV5-1 to TRBJ1-2; 10 bases are a match to TRBD1. Germline loops: CDR1 SGHRS, CDR2 YFSETQ. V lost 2 bases and J lost 8; bases outside the gene matches: 3. This CDR3 has 13 residues.